The 28 T cell receptor beta chains presented below share a single source sample, sequenced in a study of T cells in Graves' hyperthyroidism and ophthalmopathy. Researchers took RNA transcripts and amplified the TCR beta CDR3 regions from them. HTBI primers drove first-round RT-PCR of the TCR CDR3. TCRdb re-derived calls from the multiplex PCR reads in MiXCR, one entry per CDR3 protein. This table holds hundreds of thousands of distinct CDR3 sequences, around 15% found once. The sequencing input was blood. The source of these receptors is a woman in her twenties or thirties with Graves' hyperthyroidism.

This clonotype was recorded at least ten times. V usage is TRBV27 and J usage is TRBJ2-7; the match to TRBD2 covers 7 bases. Germline V gives CDR1 MNHEY, CDR2 SMNVEV (reference sequence). There are 14 residues in the CDR3. Trimming cost V 5 bases and J 4 bases; bases outside gene matches: 8. As DNA, the CDR3 is TGTGCCAGCAGTCCCCTTGTGGGAGGGTACGAGCAGTACTTC. As protein: CASSPLVGGYEQYF.

This clonotype appeared a single time. The gene calls are TRBV9 and TRBJ2-2; 9 bases are a match to TRBD2. CDR3 length: 12 amino acids. Losses at the gene ends were 8 bases for V and 7 bases for J; bases not matched to a gene: 3. Germline assignment: CDR1 SGDLS and CDR2 YYNGEE. This CDR3 reads CASGTSIGELFF. The CDR3 nucleotides are TGTGCCAGTGGGACTAGCATCGGGGAGCTGTTTTTT.

The chain joins TRBV9 to TRBJ2-1; the D is unclear. Trimming stripped 0 bases from V and 8 bases from J, with 9 bases between. Germline loops: CDR1 SGDLS, CDR2 YYNGEE. The CDR3 has 13 residues. The CDR3 region has the DNA TGTGCCAGCAGCGTAGGGGCTACGCATGAGCAGTTCTTC. This encodes CASSVGATHEQFF.

This clonotype was detected only a few times. The rearrangement joins TRBV9 to TRBJ1-1; D ambiguous. Germline assignment: CDR1 SGDLS and CDR2 YYNGEE. The CDR3 spans 15 residues. V gave up 0 bases and J gave up 1 base, with 10 bases separating them. CDR3 nucleotides: TGTGCCAGCAGCGTAGAGTTCCACAGGAACACTGAAGCTTTCTTT. Residues: CASSVEFHRNTEAFF.

This clonotype was seen at least ten times. This sequence joins TRBV6-5 and TRBJ1-5, with 7 bases that match TRBD1. The J segment lost 6 bases and the V segment lost 0 bases, leaving 5 bases of the junction unmatched. The CDR3 spans 15 residues. CDR1 and CDR2 (germline): MNHEY, SVGAGI. As DNA, the CDR3 is TGTGCCAGCAGTTACTCGGCAGGGGGGAGTCAGCCCCAGCATTTT. Its translation is CASSYSAGGSQPQHF.

In its sample, this clonotype was seen many times. The chain links TRBV12-3 or TRBV12-4 to TRBJ1-5; D not resolved. Deletions cut 6 bases from V and 6 bases from J, with 21 bases between. The CDR3 is made up of 16 amino acids. The CDR3 coding sequence is TGTGCCAGCAGGCCATCCGGGCGAGGAGGAGTTCAGCCCCAGCATTTT. Translated, it gives CASRPSGRGGVQPQHF.

This clonotype was detected many times. The chain combines TRBV12-3 or TRBV12-4 with TRBJ2-2; D is uncertain. V gave up 6 bases and J gave up 8 bases, with 7 bases separating them. The CDR3 sequence is 11 residues long. The CDR3 is CASSGWGELFF. CDR3 nucleotides: TGTGCCAGCAGCGGTTGGGGGGAGCTGTTTTTT.

This clonotype was found many times. The chain recombines TRBV20-1 with TRBJ2-3; 12 bases align to TRBD2. Per the germline V gene, CDR1 is DFQATT and CDR2 is SNEGSKA (reference sequence). Trimming at V came to 5 bases and at J to 4 bases, leaving 4 bases not matched to a gene. There are 14 residues in the CDR3. The CDR3 reads CSAGPSGRADTQYF. In DNA form, the CDR3 reads TGCAGTGCTGGACCTAGCGGGAGGGCAGATACGCAGTATTTT.

This clonotype has a count of ten or more. V usage is TRBV11-2 and J usage is TRBJ2-2; 13 bases are a match to TRBD2. The V gene end was trimmed by 1 base and the J gene end by 1 base; junction bases not matched to a gene: 3. Germline V lookup: CDR1 SGHAT, CDR2 FQNNGV. The CDR3 has 18 residues. The CDR3 sequence is CASSLGWTSGRNTGELFF. The CDR3 nucleotides read TGTGCCAGCAGCTTAGGGTGGACTAGCGGGAGGAACACCGGGGAGCTGTTTTTT.

This clonotype was seen only once. CDR3 residues: CASSSSGGSYNSPLHF. The DNA for the CDR3 is TGTGCCAGCAGCTCCTCAGGGGGCAGCTATAATTCACCCCTCCACTTT. The chain couples TRBV11-2 to TRBJ1-6; 8 bases map to TRBD1. CDR1 SGHAT and CDR2 FQNNGV come from the germline V gene. J gave up 3 bases and V 4 bases, and 5 bases lay outside the gene matches. The length of the CDR3 is 16 residues.

This clonotype was seen ten or more times. This chain joins TRBV27 and TRBJ1-5; tentatively, D is TRBD1 (5 bases). The CDR3 extends over 19 amino acids. Trimming removed 1 base at V and 4 bases at J, with 23 bases between. The germline V gene encodes CDR1 MNHEY and CDR2 SMNVEV (reference sequence). The CDR3 sequence is CASSLFSPVLRGPNQPQHF. The CDR3 coding sequence is TGTGCCAGCAGTTTATTTAGCCCCGTATTGAGGGGTCCTAATCAGCCCCAGCATTTT.

This clonotype was observed many times. The chain combines TRBV7-2 with TRBJ1-4; D unclear. Germline V gene lookup returns CDR1 SGHTA and CDR2 FQGNSA. The CDR3 loop spans 14 amino acids. Trimming removed 5 bases at V and 8 bases at J, with 15 bases between. The CDR3 bases are TGTGCCAGCAGCACATCAGGAGAGGTAGAAAAACTGTTTTTT. Amino acid sequence: CASSTSGEVEKLFF. Based on the CDR3 plus reference TRBV7-2 and TRBJ1-4, the full variable domain is GAGVSQSPSNKVTEKGKDVELRCDPISGHTALYWYRQSLGQGLEFLIYFQGNSAPDKSGLPSDRFSAERTGGSVSTLTIQRTQQEDSAVYLCASSTSGEVEKLFFGSGTQLSVL.

This clonotype was counted at least ten times. This sequence joins TRBV20-1 and TRBJ2-7; D is perhaps TRBD1 (5 bases). The CDR3 runs 15 residues. Deletions cut 0 bases from V and 6 bases from J, with 18 bases between. Germline loops: CDR1 DFQATT, CDR2 SNEGSKA (reference sequence). The CDR3 spells CSAREKRTILPEQYF. The CDR3 DNA reads as TGCAGTGCTAGAGAGAAAAGGACAATTCTGCCCGAGCAGTACTTC.

The rearrangement uses TRBV6-1 and TRBJ1-2; 10 bases match TRBD1. The length of the CDR3 is 13 residues. V dropped 5 bases and J dropped 6; count of bases not matched to a gene: 3. Germline loops: CDR1 MNHNS, CDR2 SASEGT. This CDR3 reads CASSRQGAHGYTF. The CDR3 coding sequence is TGTGCCAGCAGTAGACAGGGGGCTCATGGCTACACCTTC.

This clonotype was seen repeatedly, ten times or more. This chain links TRBV7-9 with TRBJ2-7; 11 bases align to TRBD2. V shed 5 bases, J shed 6 bases, and the junction held 9 bases outside the gene matches. CDR1 is SEHNR, CDR2 FQNEAQ, per germline (reference sequence). The CDR3 covers 15 residues. Here the CDR3 DNA reads TGTGCCAGCAGCAAAACTAGCGGGAGAGCACCCGAGCAGTACTTC. Encoded protein: CASSKTSGRAPEQYF.

At least ten counts were recorded for this clonotype. The rearrangement links TRBV7-2 to TRBJ2-7, with a tentative D call TRBD1 (5 bases). The CDR3 has 15 amino acids. Looked up from germline, CDR1 is SGHTA and CDR2 is FQGNSA. The V and J ends lost 4 bases and 6 bases respectively, with 19 bases between them. Here the CDR3 reads CASSSPPRTTGEQYF. As DNA, the CDR3 is TGTGCCAGCAGCTCGCCCCCGAGGACAACTGGCGAGCAGTACTTC. The full variable domain, with the rest looked up from reference TRBV7-2 and TRBJ2-7, is GAGVSQSPSNKVTEKGKDVELRCDPISGHTALYWYRQSLGQGLEFLIYFQGNSAPDKSGLPSDRFSAERTGGSVSTLTIQRTQQEDSAVYLCASSSPPRTTGEQYFGPGTRLTVT.

This clonotype was counted at least ten times. The V call is TRBV5-1, the J call TRBJ2-7, with 7 bases identical to TRBD2. Germline V gene sequence: CDR1 SGHRS, CDR2 YFSETQ. This CDR3 spans 14 amino acids. The junction had 7 bases not matched to a gene; V was cut back by 2 bases and J by 5 bases. The CDR3 spells CASSFDRGGDEQYF. The CDR3 nucleotides are TGCGCCAGCAGCTTCGATAGGGGAGGGGACGAGCAGTACTTC.

This clonotype was picked up many times. The J gene is TRBJ2-7, the V gene TRBV20-1; 10 positions agree with TRBD2. Germline V gives CDR1 DFQATT, CDR2 SNEGSKA (reference sequence). Trimming removed 5 bases from V and 3 bases from J; junction bases left unmatched: 4. This CDR3 has 13 amino acids. DNA for the CDR3: TGCAGTGCTCGAGGGACTAGCGACTACGAGCAGTACTTC. This encodes CSARGTSDYEQYF.

This clonotype was observed a handful of times. The chain combines TRBV3-1 with TRBJ2-1, with 9 bases aligning to TRBD2. V shed 0 bases, J shed 8 bases, and the junction held 8 bases outside the gene matches. Per the germline V gene, CDR1 is LGHDT and CDR2 is YNNKEL (reference sequence). The CDR3 totals 16 residues. CDR3 in DNA: TGTGCCAGCAGCCAAGATGGTCTAGCGGGATACGATGAGCAGTTCTTC. Translating gives CASSQDGLAGYDEQFF.

The chain has TRBV6-1 and TRBJ2-2; D gene unclear. Trimming cost V 8 bases and J 2 bases, with 6 bases left between them. The germline V gene has CDR1 MNHNS and CDR2 SASEGT. CDR3 size: 12 residues. DNA of the CDR3: TGTGCCAGCCATAGAAACACCGGGGAGCTGTTTTTT. Residues: CASHRNTGELFF.

This clonotype has just a few counts. The chain carries TRBV14 and TRBJ1-1; D remains unclear. V lost 3 bases and J 5 bases, leaving 7 bases between the germline ends. This CDR3 contains 12 residues. Germline assignment: CDR1 SGHDN and CDR2 FVKESK. The CDR3 nucleotides are TGTGCCAGCAGCCAGGGTTCTACTGAAGCTTTCTTT. This gives the protein CASSQGSTEAFF.

This clonotype has a count of ten or more. V gene TRBV5-1 combines with J gene TRBJ1-2; the D gene is possibly TRBD1 (5 bases). CDR1 SGHRS and CDR2 YFSETQ come from the germline V gene. With 1 base removed from V and 3 bases from J, the gap between germline ends came to 16 bases. CDR3 length: 16 residues. In nucleotides, the CDR3 is TGCGCCAGCAGCTTGTTGGCGGGGGTCGTGGACTATGGCTACACCTTC. Protein sequence: CASSLLAGVVDYGYTF.

This clonotype was counted ten times or more. The chain is built from TRBV6-2 or TRBV6-3 and TRBJ1-2; D gene uncertain. V lost 2 bases and J lost 1, with 14 bases in between. This CDR3 contains 16 residues. Germline V gene data show CDR1 as MNHEY and CDR2 as SVGEGT. The CDR3 region is CASSYLQTRHNYGYTF. In DNA, the CDR3 is TGTGCCAGCAGTTACCTACAGACACGGCATAACTATGGCTACACCTTC.

The V call is TRBV28, the J call TRBJ1-3; no firm D call. Looked up from germline, CDR1 is MDHEN and CDR2 is SYDVKM. V was trimmed by 6 bases and J by 0 bases, leaving 12 bases between them. The CDR3 consists of 15 residues. Here the CDR3 reads CASSLTDLSGNTIYF. The CDR3 DNA reads TGTGCCAGCAGCCTAACTGATCTCTCTGGAAACACCATATATTTT.

This clonotype was detected ten times or more. This chain joins TRBV27 and TRBJ2-2, with D tentatively TRBD1 (6 bases). Germline values: CDR1 MNHEY, CDR2 SMNVEV (reference sequence). The CDR3 spans 16 residues. V was trimmed by 5 bases and J by 5 bases, leaving 18 bases between them. In DNA form, the CDR3 reads TGTGCCAGCAGTCTATACGGACAGATTGATACCGGGGAGCTGTTTTTT. This gives the protein CASSLYGQIDTGELFF.

This clonotype was picked up many times. This chain joins TRBV11-2 and TRBJ2-2; 9 positions match TRBD1. This CDR3 is 17 amino acids long. The V gene end was trimmed by 5 bases and the J gene end by 7 bases; junction bases not matched to a gene: 14. Germline CDR1 reads SGHAT; CDR2 reads FQNNGV. The CDR3 bases are TGTGCCAGCAGCCAAAACCCTTTACAGGGGGCCGGCGGGGAGCTGTTTTTT. It yields the protein CASSQNPLQGAGGELFF. Full variable domain (remainder filled in from reference TRBV11-2 and TRBJ2-2): EAGVAQSPRYKIIEKRQSVAFWCNPISGHATLYWYQQILGQGPKLLIQFQNNGVVDDSQLPKDRFSAERLKGVDSTLKIQPAKLEDSAVYLCASSQNPLQGAGGELFFGEGSRLTVL.

This clonotype has ten or more counts. The gene calls are TRBV2 and TRBJ1-1; no clear D gene. V shed 7 bases and J shed 1 base, with 28 bases lying between them. The CDR3 consists of 19 residues. Looked up from germline, CDR1 is SNHLY and CDR2 is FYNNEI. CDR3 sequence (DNA): TGTGCCAGCAACTCAGGCAGGCTGACGGGAACAACCTGGAACACTGAAGCTTTCTTT. It is translated as CASNSGRLTGTTWNTEAFF.

To note about this clonotype: It may be a read error: a sequence one base away is much more abundant. J is TRBJ2-5 and V is TRBV20-1; D could derive from TRBD1 or TRBD2 (6 bases each). Trimming left V 6 bases short and J 3 bases short, with 8 bases between. The germline V gene has CDR1 DFQATT and CDR2 SNEGSKA (reference sequence). The CDR3 has 11 residues. CDR3: CSAEGEETQYF. CDR3 nucleotide sequence: TGCAGTGCGGAGGGGGAAGAGACCCAGTACTTC.